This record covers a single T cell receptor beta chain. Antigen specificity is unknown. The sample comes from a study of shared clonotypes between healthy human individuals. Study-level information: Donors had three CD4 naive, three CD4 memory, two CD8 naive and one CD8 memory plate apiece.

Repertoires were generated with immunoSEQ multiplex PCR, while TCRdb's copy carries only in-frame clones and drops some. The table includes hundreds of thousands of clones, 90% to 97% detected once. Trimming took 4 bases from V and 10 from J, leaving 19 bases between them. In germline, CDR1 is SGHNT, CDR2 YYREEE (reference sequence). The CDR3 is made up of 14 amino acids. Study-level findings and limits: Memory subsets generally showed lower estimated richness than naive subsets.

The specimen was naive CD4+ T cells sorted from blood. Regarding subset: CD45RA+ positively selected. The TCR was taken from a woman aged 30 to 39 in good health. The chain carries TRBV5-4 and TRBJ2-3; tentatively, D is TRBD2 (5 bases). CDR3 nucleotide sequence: TGTGCCAGCAGCCCCGGTCTCAGCGGCGCGGCGCAGTATTTT. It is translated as CASSPGLSGAAQYF.